A selection of T cell receptor beta chains follows, all from one sample in a study of cytomegalovirus exposure and HLA in healthy donors. Libraries were prepared by immunoSEQ multiplex PCR; TCRdb keeps only in-frame clonotypes and omits some of them. The table records 150,000 to 180,000 clones, 75% to 90% of them present only once. Sequencing was carried out using PBMCs. The source is a man younger than 35 in good health and CMV-seropositive. Both conserved end residues are part of each CDR3. A D gene is named only where the DNA matches it firmly. A clone size is listed for some rows: how often the clone was seen (once, few, many), or a class if it is expanded.

V	size	D	J	CDR3	DNA
TRBV29-1	-	TRBD2	TRBJ2-3	CSARGVADTQYF	TGCAGCGCCCGGGGGGTGGCAGATACGCAGTATTTT
TRBV2	few	-	TRBJ1-2	CASTRGNYGYTF	TGTGCCAGCACCCGGGGGAACTATGGCTACACCTTC
TRBV6-1	-	-	TRBJ2-6	CASSARAGANVLTF	TGTGCCAGCAGTGCCAGGGCTGGGGCCAACGTCCTGACTTTC
TRBV5-1	-	-	TRBJ1-1	CASSLGEGTEAFF	TGCGCCAGCAGCCTCGGGGAGGGTACTGAAGCTTTCTTT
TRBV11-2	-	TRBD2	TRBJ2-7	CASSSKWGLAGVYEQYF	TGTGCCAGCAGCTCGAAATGGGGACTAGCGGGAGTCTACGAGCAGTACTTC
TRBV14	-	-	TRBJ1-3	CASSQGPPHLTDSSGNTIYF	TGTGCCAGCAGCCAAGGCCCCCCCCACTTGACAGACTCCTCTGGAAACACCATATATTTT
TRBV2	-	-	TRBJ1-6	CASSPDSGSYNSPLHF	TGTGCCAGCAGCCCGGACAGCGGCTCCTATAATTCACCCCTCCACTTT
TRBV6-1	-	-	TRBJ1-5	CASSESATVSNQPQHF	TGTGCCAGCAGTGAATCAGCGACAGTTAGCAATCAGCCCCAGCATTTT
TRBV19	-	-	TRBJ1-1	CASSMRNTEAFF	TGTGCCAGTAGTATGAGGAACACTGAAGCTTTCTTT
TRBV7-3	-	-	TRBJ2-5	CASSLRAGEVETQYF	TGTGCCAGCAGCTTACGGGCAGGGGAAGTGGAGACCCAGTACTTC
TRBV29-1	-	TRBD1	TRBJ1-2	CSVEMDREAFYYGYTF	TGCAGCGTTGAGATGGACAGGGAGGCTTTTTACTATGGCTACACCTTC
TRBV19	-	TRBD1	TRBJ2-5	CASSMGDSQETQYF	TGTGCCAGTAGTATGGGGGACAGCCAAGAGACCCAGTACTTC
TRBV6-5	-	TRBD1	TRBJ2-7	CASSRTGTYEQYF	TGTGCCAGCAGCCGGACAGGAACCTACGAGCAGTACTTC
TRBV9	-	-	TRBJ2-7	CASSVGGGLGEQYF	TGTGCCAGCAGCGTGGGCGGCGGGTTGGGCGAGCAGTACTTC
TRBV28	-	-	TRBJ2-3	CASNAGTDTQYF	TGTGCCAGCAATGCGGGTACAGATACGCAGTATTTT
TRBV6-1	once	-	TRBJ2-6	CASSEEGRGYSGANVLTF	TGTGCCAGCAGTGAAGAAGGCAGGGGCTACTCTGGGGCCAACGTCCTGACTTTC
TRBV6-1	-	TRBD2	TRBJ2-4	CASSERLAGVSQGIQYF	TGTGCCAGCAGTGAAAGGCTAGCGGGGGTCTCCCAGGGCATTCAGTACTTC
TRBV4-3	-	TRBD2	TRBJ2-7	CASSRWPGGSYEQYF	TGCGCCAGCAGCCGTTGGCCGGGAGGCTCTTACGAGCAGTACTTC
TRBV7-3	-	TRBD1	TRBJ2-2	CASSSNRGQAGELFF	TGTGCCAGCAGCTCGAACAGGGGGCAGGCCGGGGAGCTGTTTTTT
TRBV2	once	TRBD2	TRBJ2-7	CASSELAGLARYEQYF	TGTGCCAGCAGTGAACTCGCGGGACTAGCTCGTTACGAGCAGTACTTC
TRBV6-5	-	-	TRBJ1-5	CASRSGLSNQPQHF	TGTGCCAGCCGCTCAGGGCTAAGCAATCAGCCCCAGCATTTT
TRBV7-9	-	TRBD2	TRBJ2-3	CAFSPGLAGGPLDTQYF	TGTGCCTTCAGTCCGGGACTAGCGGGAGGGCCGCTGGATACGCAGTATTTT
TRBV10-1	-	TRBD1	TRBJ1-1	CASSPGQGPNTEAFF	TGCGCCAGCAGCCCCGGACAGGGCCCGAACACTGAAGCTTTCTTT
TRBV7-9	once	TRBD2	TRBJ2-7	CASSLERRRGGTYEQYF	TGTGCCAGCAGCTTAGAAAGGAGGCGCGGGGGGACCTACGAGCAGTACTTC
TRBV20-1	-	-	TRBJ2-3	CSAVSGDTQYF	TGCAGTGCAGTTTCAGGGGATACGCAGTATTTT
TRBV7-8	-	-	TRBJ2-7	CASSLDPLSGPSYEQYF	TGTGCCAGCAGCTTAGACCCCTTAAGCGGCCCCTCCTACGAGCAGTACTTC
TRBV6-5	-	-	TRBJ2-3	CASRGARGTADTQYF	TGTGCCAGCAGAGGGGCCCGGGGGACAGCAGATACGCAGTATTTT
TRBV30	-	-	TRBJ1-2	CAWSVLTSGTSGYTF	TGTGCCTGGAGTGTACTTACCTCCGGGACATCTGGCTACACCTTC
TRBV5-1	-	-	TRBJ1-5	CASSFEGGNQPQHF	TGCGCCAGCAGCTTCGAGGGAGGCAATCAGCCCCAGCATTTT
TRBV7-3	-	-	TRBJ2-6	CASSYQGSGANVLTF	TGTGCCAGCAGCTATCAGGGGTCTGGGGCCAACGTCCTGACTTTC
TRBV2	few	-	TRBJ2-7	CASSRTYEQYF	TGTGCCAGCAGCAGAACCTACGAGCAGTACTTC
TRBV4-1	-	TRBD1	TRBJ2-5	CASSQPDRGQETQYF	TGCGCCAGCAGCCAACCGGACAGGGGTCAAGAGACCCAGTACTTC
TRBV9	-	TRBD1	TRBJ1-4	CASSVATGENEKLFF	TGTGCCAGCAGCGTAGCGACAGGGGAGAATGAAAAACTGTTTTTT
TRBV18	-	-	TRBJ1-2	CASSPLDRANYGYTF	TGTGCCAGCTCACCACTCGACAGAGCTAACTATGGCTACACCTTC
TRBV9	-	TRBD2	TRBJ2-1	CASSVAFGLVPSYNEQFF	TGTGCCAGCAGCGTAGCCTTTGGACTAGTTCCCTCCTACAATGAGCAGTTCTTC
TRBV7-2	-	TRBD2	TRBJ2-7	CASSPGSGGAVSYEQYF	TGTGCCAGCAGCCCGGGTAGCGGGGGGGCGGTTTCCTACGAGCAGTACTTC
TRBV18	-	-	TRBJ1-2	CASSPAERYGYTF	TGTGCCAGCTCACCGGCAGAACGCTATGGCTACACCTTC
TRBV5-1	-	-	TRBJ2-1	CASRGGVPADEQFF	TGCGCCAGCAGGGGCGGGGTCCCTGCCGATGAGCAGTTCTTC
TRBV7-2	-	TRBD1	TRBJ1-3	CASSSADRGTGNTIYF	TGTGCCAGCAGCTCAGCAGACAGGGGGACCGGAAACACCATATATTTT
TRBV9	-	-	TRBJ2-3	CASSPLTSSTDTQYF	TGTGCCAGCAGCCCCCTGACATCCAGCACAGATACGCAGTATTTT